This entry concerns a single T cell receptor beta chain. Its target antigen remains unknown. Nothing much larger sits one base from this clone, and base qualities are not available. Within the sample, other DNA sequences also encode this same CDR3. Whole blood was collected in K2EDTA tubes by collaborating institutions according to the institutions' own protocols. For TCRbeta analysis, collaborators shipped samples as frozen whole blood, isolated PBMCs, or DNA extracted from either of those sample types. The data are from a study of blood T cell repertoires in COVID-19 (dated by TCRdb to the early 2020s). Regarding the research as a whole: Samples covering the acute and convalescent phases of COVID-19 were provided by collaborators in the United States, Italy and Spain. Sample metadata almost always included a de-identified subject ID, COVID-19 status, age in years and sex. Subjects who had been exposed to COVID-19, were actively infected with it, or had recovered from it provided the deeply sampled blood TCRbeta repertoires that made up the dataset. The repertoires were released in a freely available public database meant as a resource for research on the immune response to SARS-CoV-2. The material from the prospective study consisted of cDNA or gDNA derived from T cells, B-cell-depleted T cells, or PBMCs. Samples were obtained from the ongoing ImmuneRACE study (first 160 participants) and from some 1,300 subjects provided by 6 global collaborators. Where HLA class I and class II types were available, the types were taken from metadata supplied by the sample provider, not from assay-based typing.

Overall results and qualifications from the work: How much clinical and demographic metadata was included differed by source and by participant, and the metadata was provided uncurated.

TCRbeta CDR3 regions were amplified from genomic DNA by means of the immunoSEQ Assay, a bias-controlled multiplex PCR. The paper's processing steps were these. Within the assay, amplification of reference gene primers was used to estimate how many nucleated cells each sample contained. To quantify the absolute abundance of each unique TCRbeta CDR3 rearrangement, sequence reads were collapsed and filtered. For each sample, productive Simpson clonality was calculated as the square root of Simpson's diversity index across productive rearrangements. TCRdb retrieved this table from immuneACCESS and kept in-frame rearrangements only. Not all clones are present; in checked studies, unresolved V genes account for under half, and no reason is known for the remainder. The V and J calls and clone size come from that table; D and trimming were worked out from the DNA. For this sample there are a few hundred thousand clones; around 83% appear just once. The ten largest account for about 1.2% of the sample.

CDR1 SGHRS and CDR2 YFSETQ were looked up in the germline V gene. Including the terminal cysteine and phenylalanine, the CDR3 comprises 15 residues. The DNA shown is the 45-base CDR3, in frame from base 1. Trimming removed 0 bases from V and 3 bases from J; the gene matches leave 3 bases unexplained. Sample: peripheral blood. The receptor's source is a woman aged 50 to 65 with acute or convalescent COVID-19. The chain joins TRBV5-1 to TRBJ2-1; TRBD2 aligns with 7 central bases. Read as DNA, the sequence is TGCGCCAGCAGCTTGGTCGGCGGGAGCTACAATGAGCAGTTCTTC. This gives the protein CASSLVGGSYNEQFF.